This passage covers 10 T cell receptor beta chains from one sample sequenced in a study of immune evolution from preneoplasia to lung adenocarcinoma. The assay was immunoSEQ multiplex PCR, and TCRdb's table has in-frame clones only and misses some. The table lists 11,000 to 15,000 clones, 75% to 85% of them singletons. Sequencing was done on a sample of FFPE minimally invasive lung adenocarcinoma tissue. The source of these receptors is a person aged 70 to 85 with lung adenocarcinoma.

This CDR3 reads CASSKTSYEQYF. For the CDR3, the DNA is TGTGCCAGCAGCAAAACTTCGTACGAGCAGTACTTC. The chain links TRBV7-2 to TRBJ2-7; D is unresolved. This CDR3 region has 12 residues. Germline assignment: CDR1 SGHTA and CDR2 FQGNSA. Trimming removed 5 bases from V and 4 bases from J, with 9 bases in between.

With regard to this clone: Additional DNA sequences in this sample encode the identical CDR3. The CDR3 reads CASSGDFYNEQFF. Here the CDR3 DNA reads TGTGCCAGCAGCGGAGACTTCTACAATGAGCAGTTCTTC. V usage is TRBV5-6 and J usage is TRBJ2-1; no firm D call. The CDR3 has 13 amino acids. Germline CDR1 reads SGHDT; CDR2 reads YYEEEE. V was trimmed by 4 bases and J by 3 bases, leaving 8 bases between them.

A few counts support this clone. CDR3 residues: CATSREGHPYNSPLHF. The CDR3 coding sequence is TGTGCCACCAGCAGAGAGGGGCACCCCTATAATTCACCCCTCCACTTT. The rearrangement uses TRBV15 and TRBJ1-6, with D perhaps TRBD1 (5 bases). The CDR3 has 16 amino acids. V lost 0 bases to trimming and J lost 2 bases, with 8 bases between them. Germline-derived CDR1 and CDR2 are LNHNV and YYDKDF (reference sequence).

This clone was observed a single time. The rearrangement links TRBV29-1 to TRBJ2-3, with 8 bases aligning to TRBD2. The CDR3 totals 14 residues. With V trimmed by 5 bases and J by 4 bases, 8 bases remained unmatched. The germline CDR1 and CDR2 sequences are SQVTM and ANQGSEA. CDR3 sequence (DNA): TGCAGCGTTAGCGGGGGCGCGGGGCCAGATACGCAGTATTTT. Its translation is CSVSGGAGPDTQYF.

The genes are TRBV5-4 and TRBJ2-1; D ambiguous. CDR1 is SGHNT and CDR2 is YYREEE in the germline V gene (reference sequence). This CDR3 contains 13 residues. The V and J ends lost 4 bases and 6 bases respectively, with 11 bases between them. In DNA form, the CDR3 reads TGTGCCAGCAGCCCTAGGTTTAGCAATGAGCAGTTCTTC. Protein product: CASSPRFSNEQFF. The entire variable domain, with the rest obtained from reference TRBV5-4 and TRBJ2-1, is as follows: ETGVTQSPTHLIKTRGQQVTLRCSSQSGHNTVSWYQQALGQGPQFIFQYYREEENGRGNFPPRFSGLQFPNYSSELNVNALELDDSALYLCASSPRFSNEQFFGPGTRLTVL.

V is TRBV19 and J is TRBJ2-3, with D possibly being TRBD1 or TRBD2 (5 bases each). V was pared by 6 bases and J by 2 bases, with 12 bases between. The CDR3 loop spans 14 amino acids. CDR1 is LNHDA, CDR2 SQIVND, per germline (reference sequence). CDR3 loop: CASRQPGATDTQYF. The CDR3 region has the DNA TGTGCCAGTAGGCAACCCGGGGCCACAGATACGCAGTATTTT.

The gene calls are TRBV30 and TRBJ2-5, with TRBD2 matching over 11 bases. Germline-derived CDR1 and CDR2 are GTSNPN and SVGIG (reference sequence). This CDR3 contains 15 residues. After removal of 4 bases from V and 4 bases from J, the junction contained 8 bases not matched to a gene. The CDR3 region is CAWTTGLAVTETQYF. The CDR3 DNA sequence: TGTGCCTGGACTACGGGACTAGCGGTCACAGAGACCCAGTACTTC.

This clone was picked up a small number of times. V gene TRBV27 combines with J gene TRBJ1-5; 7 positions agree with TRBD1. With V trimmed by 3 bases and J by 5 bases, 4 bases remained unmatched. This CDR3 has 14 residues. Germline-derived CDR1 and CDR2 are MNHEY and SMNVEV (reference sequence). In DNA, the CDR3 is TGTGCCAGCAGTTTTTCAGGGGGTCATCAGCCCCAGCATTTT. This sequence encodes CASSFSGGHQPQHF.

This chain joins TRBV4-1 and TRBJ2-5; TRBD2 matches at 16 bases. The germline V gene has CDR1 MGHRA and CDR2 YSYEKL. The CDR3 consists of 19 residues. The V and J ends lost 1 base and 2 bases, in that order; junction bases with no gene match: 7. CDR3 coding DNA: TGCGCCAGCAGCCAAGCCGGGACTAGCGGGGGGGCCGTTCAAGAGACCCAGTACTTC. The encoded protein is CASSQAGTSGGAVQETQYF.

This chain joins TRBV6-1 and TRBJ1-3; tentatively, D is TRBD1 (5 bases). The CDR3 totals 14 residues. The germline CDR1 and CDR2 sequences are MNHNS and SASEGT. The V gene lost 3 bases and the J gene lost 1 base, with 7 bases spanning the gap. In DNA, the CDR3 is TGTGCCAGCAGTGAGCAGGGATCTGGAAACACCATATATTTT. It encodes CASSEQGSGNTIYF.